These 9 T cell receptor beta chains came from one sample sequenced in a study of cytomegalovirus exposure and HLA in healthy donors (TCRdb year 2017). Library creation used the immunoSEQ multiplex PCR assay. The table comes from immuneACCESS by way of TCRdb, which keeps in-frame sequences with V and J called. Part of the clones is missing from these tables; in studies checked, under half for an unresolved V gene and the rest for unknown reasons. This sample is represented by 60,000 to 90,000 clones; roughly 94% of them were singletons. The biggest ten clones account for 0.63% of the sample. Material for sequencing was PBMCs. The receptors originated from a woman under 30 in good health and CMV-seronegative.

This clone has more than one count but fewer than ten. The rearrangement uses TRBV4-2 and TRBJ2-7; the D gene is possibly TRBD2 (5 bases). CDR1 LGHNA and CDR2 YNFKEQ come from the germline V gene. The CDR3 is made up of 14 amino acids. Trimming cost V 4 bases and J 3 bases, with 13 bases left between them. The CDR3 is CASSLETTHYEQYF. The CDR3 DNA is TGTGCCAGCAGCCTGGAGACTACCCACTACGAGCAGTACTTC.

The rearrangement uses TRBV18 and TRBJ1-1; the D is unclear. Trimming removed 3 bases at V and 2 bases at J, with 10 bases between. The CDR3 loop spans 14 amino acids. Germline V gives CDR1 KGHSH, CDR2 LQKENI. The CDR3 protein is CASSPKQTNTEAFF. The DNA of the CDR3 is TGTGCCAGCTCACCGAAACAGACCAACACTGAAGCTTTCTTT. Full variable domain (rest looked up from reference TRBV18 and TRBJ1-1): NAGVMQNPRHLVRRRGQEARLRCSPMKGHSHVYWYRQLPEEGLKFMVYLQKENIIDESGMPKERFSAEFPKEGPSILRIQQVVRGDSAAYFCASSPKQTNTEAFFGQGTRLTVV.

The sample holds one count of this clone. V is TRBV5-1 and J is TRBJ1-3; D perhaps matches TRBD1 (5 bases). V dropped 0 bases and J dropped 0 bases, with 10 bases sitting between them. The CDR3 totals 16 residues. CDR1 and CDR2 from the germline V gene are SGHRS and YFSETQ. In DNA, the CDR3 is TGCGCCAGCAGCTTGGGTCCCCAGGGCTCTGGAAACACCATATATTTT. It codes for CASSLGPQGSGNTIYF.

The sample holds one count of this clone. The J gene is TRBJ1-1, the V gene TRBV6-5; TRBD1 matches 8 bases. CDR1 MNHEY and CDR2 SVGAGI come from the germline V gene. V shed 6 bases and J 5 bases; nucleotides not matched to a gene: 5. The CDR3 has 13 amino acids. CDR3 loop: CASSPNRGTEAFF. As DNA, the CDR3 is TGTGCCAGCAGCCCAAACAGGGGGACTGAAGCTTTCTTT.

The V and J genes are TRBV5-6 and TRBJ2-1, with TRBD2 matching 11 bases. V trimming: 4 bases; J trimming: 5 bases; junction bases outside the gene matches: 8. The CDR3 is made up of 16 amino acids. CDR1 and CDR2 (germline): SGHDT, YYEEEE. This CDR3 reads CASSTTGTSGNNEQFF. The CDR3 DNA is TGTGCCAGCAGCACCACCGGGACTAGCGGAAACAATGAGCAGTTCTTC.

V usage is TRBV27 and J usage is TRBJ1-2; D ambiguous. The V gene lost 5 bases and the J gene lost 1 base, with 8 bases spanning the gap. The CDR3 totals 13 residues. Looked up from germline, CDR1 is MNHEY and CDR2 is SMNVEV (reference sequence). CDR3 DNA: TGTGCCAGCAGTAGAGTTAATAACTATGGCTACACCTTC. Its protein product is CASSRVNNYGYTF.

The chain links TRBV10-1 to TRBJ2-2; D possibly corresponds to TRBD1 (5 bases). V was clipped by 8 bases and J by 0 bases, with 10 bases between them. CDR3 size: 14 residues. CDR1 WNHNN and CDR2 SYGVQD come from the germline V gene (reference sequence). CDR3: CASRAGSNTGELFF. For the CDR3, the DNA is TGCGCCAGCCGGGCAGGGTCGAACACCGGGGAGCTGTTTTTT.

The V gene is TRBV5-1, the J gene TRBJ1-1; 10 bases fit TRBD1. The V and J ends lost 0 bases and 1 base, in that order; junction bases with no gene match: 3. Germline assignment: CDR1 SGHRS and CDR2 YFSETQ. CDR3 size: 16 residues. The chain's CDR3 is CASSLGQGAKNTEAFF. Written as DNA, the CDR3 is TGCGCCAGCAGCTTGGGACAGGGGGCCAAGAACACTGAAGCTTTCTTT.

CDR3: CASSIGRGVLDTEAFF. DNA of the CDR3: TGTGCCAGTAGTATAGGCAGGGGAGTGTTGGACACTGAAGCTTTCTTT. The rearrangement joins TRBV19 to TRBJ1-1; D may be TRBD1 (6 bases). V gave up 1 base and J gave up 3 bases, with 15 bases separating them. The CDR3 length is 16 residues. CDR1 is LNHDA, CDR2 SQIVND, per germline (reference sequence).